Below are 21 T cell receptor beta chains sequenced from a single sample in a study of cytomegalovirus exposure and HLA in healthy donors. Method: immunoSEQ multiplex PCR; TCRdb's copy keeps in-frame clones and lacks some. In the table there are fewer than 250,000 clones, approximately 80% of which are singletons. The specimen sequenced was PBMCs. The receptors derive from a woman in her 30s in good health and CMV-seropositive.

This clone was recorded a few times. The chain employs TRBV27 and TRBJ2-1; D tentatively fits TRBD1 or TRBD2 (6 bases each). Per germline, CDR1 MNHEY and CDR2 SMNVEV (reference sequence). V dropped 1 base and J dropped 5 bases, with 21 bases sitting between them. This CDR3 has 18 residues. The CDR3 sequence is CASSLWGRGAHPDNEQFF. The CDR3 nucleotides are TGTGCCAGCAGTTTATGGGGGCGGGGAGCCCACCCAGACAATGAGCAGTTCTTC.

This rearrangement joins TRBV7-9 to TRBJ1-3, with TRBD1 as a possible D gene (6 bases). Per germline, CDR1 SEHNR and CDR2 FQNEAQ (reference sequence). The CDR3 has 13 residues. Between the trimmed V and J ends, which lost 4 bases and 4 bases, there was a span of 8 bases. CDR3: CASSSGVGNTIYF. The CDR3 coding sequence is TGTGCCAGCAGCTCAGGGGTCGGAAACACCATATATTTT. Full variable domain (rest looked up from reference TRBV7-9 and TRBJ1-3): DTGVSQNPRHKITKRGQNVTFRCDPISEHNRLYWYRQTLGQGPEFLTYFQNEAQLEKSRLLSDRFSAERPKGSFSTLEIQRTEQGDSAMYLCASSSGVGNTIYFGEGSWLTVV.

The chain joins TRBV27 to TRBJ1-2, with 7 bases identical to TRBD1. Germline lookup yields CDR1 MNHEY and CDR2 SMNVEV (reference sequence). The CDR3 is 16 amino acids. The V gene end was trimmed by 5 bases and the J gene end by 4 bases; junction bases not matched to a gene: 13. The CDR3 loop reads CASSPAGAGGIYGYTF. The CDR3 nucleotides are TGTGCCAGCAGTCCAGCCGGGGCAGGGGGGATCTATGGCTACACCTTC.

This clone appeared a few times. The V and J genes are TRBV2 and TRBJ1-5; a possible D gene is TRBD1 (6 bases). The CDR3 has 14 residues. The germline V gene encodes CDR1 SNHLY and CDR2 FYNNEI. V lost 1 base and J lost 6, with 10 bases in between. The DNA of the CDR3 is TGTGCCAGCAGTGAAGAGGGGGGAGGTCAGCCCCAGCATTTT. Translating gives CASSEEGGGQPQHF. Full variable domain (rest looked up from reference TRBV2 and TRBJ1-5): EPEVTQTPSHQVTQMGQEVILRCVPISNHLYFYWYRQILGQKVEFLVSFYNNEISEKSEIFDDQFSVERPDGSNFTLKIRSTKLEDSAMYFCASSEEGGGQPQHFGDGTRLSIL.

The gene calls are TRBV27 and TRBJ2-1; D not certain. The CDR3 contains 16 residues. Trimming stripped 2 bases from V and 2 bases from J, with 13 bases between. The germline V gene encodes CDR1 MNHEY and CDR2 SMNVEV (reference sequence). CDR3 DNA sequence: TGTGCCAGCAGTTTAAGCCCCGGAACAGCCTACAATGAGCAGTTCTTC. This translates into CASSLSPGTAYNEQFF.

J is TRBJ1-2 and V is TRBV15; D may be TRBD1 (6 bases). CDR1 LNHNV and CDR2 YYDKDF come from the germline V gene (reference sequence). V was pared by 5 bases and J by 6 bases, with 19 bases between. The CDR3 contains 15 residues. CDR3 sequence: CATSVSQGVSHGYTF. The CDR3 bases are TGTGCCACCAGCGTATCACAGGGCGTAAGCCATGGCTACACCTTC.

J is TRBJ1-1 and V is TRBV30; 7 bases are a match to TRBD1. Germline trimming cut 6 bases from V and 5 bases from J; bases unmatched to any gene: 3. Germline values: CDR1 GTSNPN, CDR2 SVGIG (reference sequence). The CDR3 length is 11 residues. This chain's CDR3 is CACRTGTEAFF. The CDR3 bases are TGTGCCTGCAGGACAGGAACTGAAGCTTTCTTT.

The chain recombines TRBV11-2 with TRBJ2-5, with 7 bases aligning to TRBD2. Germline V gene sequence: CDR1 SGHAT, CDR2 FQNNGV. The CDR3 totals 14 residues. The junction had 5 bases not matched to a gene; V was cut back by 5 bases and J by 2 bases. CDR3 DNA: TGTGCCAGCAGCCGTCGGGGGGATCAAGAGACCCAGTACTTC. Protein: CASSRRGDQETQYF.

The sample holds one count of this clone. CDR3 protein: CAWSVIYGYTF. CDR3 sequence (DNA): TGTGCCTGGAGTGTCATCTATGGCTACACCTTC. The chain combines TRBV30 with TRBJ1-2; D not certain. The CDR3 has 11 residues. In germline, CDR1 is GTSNPN, CDR2 SVGIG (reference sequence). V was trimmed by 0 bases and J by 4 bases, leaving 3 bases between them.

This sequence joins TRBV30 and TRBJ1-1; D unclear. The CDR3 extends over 14 amino acids. V was trimmed by 4 bases and J by 4 bases, leaving 16 bases between them. CDR1 GTSNPN and CDR2 SVGIG come from the germline V gene (reference sequence). The CDR3 reads CAWTRQTGGTEAFF. The CDR3 DNA is TGTGCCTGGACCCGGCAAACGGGAGGCACTGAAGCTTTCTTT.

The rearrangement joins TRBV30 to TRBJ1-1; 8 positions agree with TRBD1. CDR1 GTSNPN and CDR2 SVGIG come from the germline V gene (reference sequence). The CDR3 spans 12 residues. The junction had 6 bases not matched to a gene; V was cut back by 1 base and J by 11 bases. CDR3 residues: CAWSGQGARAFF. CDR3 nucleotide sequence: TGTGCCTGGAGTGGGCAGGGGGCTAGGGCTTTCTTT.

The CDR3 bases are TGTGCCAGCAGTTTATCGTTCGGACTCTCCGGGGGCTACGAGCAGTACTTC. It codes for CASSLSFGLSGGYEQYF. The chain combines TRBV27 with TRBJ2-7, with TRBD2 as a possible D gene (6 bases). CDR3 length: 17 residues. CDR1 is MNHEY, CDR2 SMNVEV, per germline (reference sequence). The V end was cut by 0 bases, the J end by 3 bases, with 18 bases between.

The V call is TRBV28, the J call TRBJ1-2; TRBD1 is a possible D gene (6 bases). Trimming cost V 6 bases and J 7 bases, with 21 bases left between them. The CDR3 length is 15 residues. In germline, CDR1 is MDHEN, CDR2 SYDVKM. The CDR3 is CASSPGERSSGGYTF. The CDR3 DNA follows: TGTGCCAGCAGCCCAGGGGAAAGGTCCTCGGGTGGCTACACCTTC.

This clone was detected only a few times. V and J are TRBV4-1 and TRBJ1-1; no clear D gene. V was shortened by 5 bases and J by 3 bases, with 13 bases between the two germline ends. The CDR3 consists of 14 residues. In germline, CDR1 is MGHRA, CDR2 YSYEKL. CDR3 amino acids: CASSREAQDTEAFF. DNA of the CDR3: TGCGCCAGCAGCAGGGAAGCGCAGGACACTGAAGCTTTCTTT.

The chain uses TRBV5-1 and TRBJ1-5; D remains ambiguous. V lost 5 bases, J lost 0 bases, and 15 bases lay in between. CDR1 is SGHRS, CDR2 YFSETQ, per germline. The CDR3 consists of 16 residues. The CDR3 loop reads CASRGRHKYSNQPQHF. The CDR3 DNA is TGCGCCAGCAGAGGACGTCACAAATATAGCAATCAGCCCCAGCATTTT.

This clone has a handful of counts. The chain is built from TRBV10-1 and TRBJ1-5, with D possibly being TRBD1 (6 bases). This CDR3 comprises 14 residues. V was shortened by 2 bases and J by 4 bases, with 9 bases between the two germline ends. Germline loops: CDR1 WNHNN, CDR2 SYGVQD (reference sequence). The CDR3 region has the DNA TGCGCCAGCAGTGAGGCGGGGGCGAATCAGCCCCAGCATTTT. Translated, it gives CASSEAGANQPQHF.

The CDR3 DNA follows: TGTGCCAGTAGTTACGGCACCCACACTGAAGCTTTCTTT. This translates into CASSYGTHTEAFF. This sequence joins TRBV19 and TRBJ1-1; D uncertain. Germline loops: CDR1 LNHDA, CDR2 SQIVND (reference sequence). V was clipped by 5 bases and J by 3 bases, with 10 bases between them. There are 13 residues in the CDR3.

The chain combines TRBV27 with TRBJ2-7; 10 positions match TRBD2. The CDR3 has 15 amino acids. Germline trimming cut 3 bases from V and 3 bases from J; bases unmatched to any gene: 5. Germline CDR1 reads MNHEY; CDR2 reads SMNVEV (reference sequence). CDR3 nucleotide sequence: TGTGCCAGCAGTTTGACTCTAGCGGGAGTCTACGAGCAGTACTTC. Its protein product is CASSLTLAGVYEQYF.

V is TRBV27 and J is TRBJ2-5; D is tentatively TRBD1 or TRBD2 (5 bases each). The ends were cut back, 2 bases at V and 5 bases at J, with 15 bases in the middle. The CDR3 runs 15 residues. Germline V CDR1 and CDR2: MNHEY, SMNVEV (reference sequence). The CDR3 here is CASSLTGTPGETQYF. The CDR3 bases are TGTGCCAGCAGTTTAACCGGGACCCCGGGGGAGACCCAGTACTTC.

The V gene is TRBV7-3, the J gene TRBJ2-7; no clear D. CDR3 length: 14 amino acids. Trimming cost V 0 bases and J 4 bases, with 10 bases left between them. Per germline, CDR1 SGHTA and CDR2 FQGTGA. The CDR3 DNA reads TGTGCCAGCAGCTTAACGGGGAACGTATACGAGCAGTACTTC. Its protein product is CASSLTGNVYEQYF. Together with reference TRBV7-3 and TRBJ2-7, the CDR3 gives the full variable domain: GAGVSQTPSNKVTEKGKYVELRCDPISGHTALYWYRQSLGQGPEFLIYFQGTGAADDSGLPNDRFFAVRPEGSVSTLKIQRTERGDSAVYLCASSLTGNVYEQYFGPGTRLTVT.

This clone was picked up a small number of times. This chain uses TRBV19 with TRBJ1-2; D might be TRBD1 (6 bases). CDR3 size: 16 residues. V was trimmed by 1 base and J by 4 bases, leaving 16 bases between them. Looked up from germline, CDR1 is LNHDA and CDR2 is SQIVND (reference sequence). CDR3 loop: CASSIGWDGGGYGYTF. CDR3 nucleotides: TGTGCCAGTAGTATAGGGTGGGATGGAGGGGGCTATGGCTACACCTTC.